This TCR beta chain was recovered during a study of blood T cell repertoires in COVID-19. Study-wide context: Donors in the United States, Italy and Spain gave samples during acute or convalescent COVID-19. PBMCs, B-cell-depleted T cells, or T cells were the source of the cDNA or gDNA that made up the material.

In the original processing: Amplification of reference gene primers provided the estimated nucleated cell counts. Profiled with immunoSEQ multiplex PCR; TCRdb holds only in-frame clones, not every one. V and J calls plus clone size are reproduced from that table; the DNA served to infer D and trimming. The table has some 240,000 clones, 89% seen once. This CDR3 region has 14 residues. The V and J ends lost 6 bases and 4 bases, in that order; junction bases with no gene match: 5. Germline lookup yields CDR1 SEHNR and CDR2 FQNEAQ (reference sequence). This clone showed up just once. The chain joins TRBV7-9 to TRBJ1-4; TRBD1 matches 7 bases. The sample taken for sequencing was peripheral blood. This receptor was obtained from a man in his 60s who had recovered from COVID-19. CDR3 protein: CASRLSGGNEKLFF. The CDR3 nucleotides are TGTGCCAGCAGACTTTCAGGGGGTAATGAAAAACTGTTTTTT.